This TCR beta chain was recovered during a study of T cell responses to AZD1222 COVID-19 vaccine. The study's findings and limits: Only five to seven individuals given AZD1222 were seropositive at baseline.

Assay: immunoSEQ multiplex PCR; the TCRdb copy retains only in-frame clones and omits some. Seen here are approximately 110,000 clones, 92% observed once, and the top ten hold roughly 1.2%. For this clone: Its antigen is unidentified.

The V end was cut by 1 base, the J end by 6 bases, with 13 bases between. Germline V gives CDR1 GTSNPN, CDR2 SVGIG (reference sequence). This CDR3 spans 13 amino acids. The starting material was peripheral blood, obtained on day 0 of AZD1222 vaccination. The chain couples TRBV30 to TRBJ2-7, with D perhaps matching TRBD2 (5 bases). This TCR was recovered from an adult in good health. This CDR3 is CAWSADSPSEQYF. Written as DNA, the CDR3 is TGTGCCTGGAGTGCGGACTCCCCGTCCGAGCAGTACTTC.